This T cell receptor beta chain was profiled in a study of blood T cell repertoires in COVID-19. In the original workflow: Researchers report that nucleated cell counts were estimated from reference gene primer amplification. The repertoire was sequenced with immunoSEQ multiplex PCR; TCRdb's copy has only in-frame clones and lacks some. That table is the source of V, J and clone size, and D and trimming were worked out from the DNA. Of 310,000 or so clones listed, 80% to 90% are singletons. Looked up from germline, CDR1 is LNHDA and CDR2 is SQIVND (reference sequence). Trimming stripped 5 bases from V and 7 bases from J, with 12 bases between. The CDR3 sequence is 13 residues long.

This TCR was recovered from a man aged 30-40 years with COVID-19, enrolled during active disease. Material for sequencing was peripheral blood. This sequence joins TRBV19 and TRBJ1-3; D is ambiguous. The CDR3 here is CASSPTLENTIYF. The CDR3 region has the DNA TGTGCCAGTAGTCCCACTTTGGAGAACACCATATATTTT.